The 26 T cell receptor beta chains in this list originate from one sample, sequenced in a study of long-term antiretroviral therapy in people with HIV (dated by TCRdb to between 2021 and 2022). Sequencing of the TRB variable region was done with the immunoSEQ hsTCRB v3.0 assay at survey level resolution. What TCRdb holds here is the immuneACCESS table cut down to in-frame rearrangements. Part of the clones is not present; checked against another copy, under half of the missing clones reflect an unresolved V gene, and the others are unexplained. The sample yields 16,000 or so clones; over 75% were counted once. 4% to 5.5% of the sample rests with the top ten. This material consisted of unsorted PBMCs, taken 0.1 years before starting antiretroviral therapy. Receptors were obtained from a man aged 18 to 30 with HIV.

The chain employs TRBV30 and TRBJ1-5; unclear D gene. The V gene's germline CDR1 is GTSNPN and CDR2 SVGIG (reference sequence). This CDR3 contains 14 residues. Deletions cut 2 bases from V and 0 bases from J, with 8 bases between. DNA for the CDR3: TGTGCCTGGAGTAGGTCGAGTAGCAATCAGCCCCAGCATTTT. Translation gives CAWSRSSSNQPQHF.

The chain links TRBV7-9 to TRBJ2-5; maybe TRBD1 (6 bases). V lost 5 bases, J lost 2 bases, and 18 bases lay in between. The CDR3 has 16 amino acids. CDR1 is SEHNR and CDR2 is FQNEAQ in the germline V gene (reference sequence). DNA for the CDR3: TGTGCCAGCAGCCCCCGAACCGGGACACAGCAAGAGACCCAGTACTTC. Translated: CASSPRTGTQQETQYF.

This clone showed up just a few times. The genes are TRBV5-5 and TRBJ1-5; 12 nucleotides agree with TRBD1. This CDR3 spans 15 amino acids. Unmatched junction bases numbered 10, after V lost 4 bases and J lost 11 bases. Germline CDR1 reads SGHKS; CDR2 reads YYEKEE (reference sequence). The CDR3 reads CASSLRDRGRGSQHF. The CDR3 bases are TGTGCCAGCAGCCTCCGGGACAGGGGGCGCGGGTCCCAGCATTTT.

This rearrangement joins TRBV14 to TRBJ2-2; the match to TRBD2 covers 7 bases. The V gene's germline CDR1 is SGHDN and CDR2 FVKESK. This CDR3 is built from 13 residues. V shed 4 bases and J 6 bases; nucleotides not matched to a gene: 2. The CDR3 coding sequence is TGTGCCAGCAGCCGCGGGAGCCCCGGGGAGCTGTTTTTT. Translated: CASSRGSPGELFF.

This clone occurred a few times. The gene calls are TRBV6-6 and TRBJ1-1; D is undetermined. The CDR3 consists of 14 residues. V gave up 9 bases and J gave up 1 base, with 15 bases separating them. Germline V gene data show CDR1 as MNHNY and CDR2 as SVGAGI (reference sequence). The CDR3 loop reads CASTPREPNTEAFF. CDR3 DNA sequence: TGTGCCAGTACCCCTAGGGAGCCGAACACTGAAGCTTTCTTT.

The rearrangement joins TRBV6-5 to TRBJ2-5, with 8 bases that match TRBD1. There are 14 residues in the CDR3. V was clipped by 7 bases and J by 0 bases; unmatched bases: 4. Germline V gene data show CDR1 as MNHEY and CDR2 as SVGAGI. In DNA form, the CDR3 reads TGTGCCAGCACCGGGGACAGGAACCAAGAGACCCAGTACTTC. Its translation is CASTGDRNQETQYF.

This rearrangement joins TRBV6-6 to TRBJ2-2, with 9 positions matching TRBD1. This CDR3 spans 16 amino acids. V trimming: 5 bases; J trimming: 1 base; junction bases outside the gene matches: 5. Germline CDR1 is MNHNY and CDR2 is SVGAGI (reference sequence). The CDR3, as DNA: TGTGCCAGCAGTCCTATGGACAGGGGGAACACCGGGGAGCTGTTTTTT. Translation: CASSPMDRGNTGELFF.

This chain joins TRBV7-3 and TRBJ2-3; D not resolved. Trimming stripped 3 bases from V and 0 bases from J, with 13 bases between. Germline V gene sequence: CDR1 SGHTA, CDR2 FQGTGA. The CDR3 has 16 amino acids. The CDR3 here is CASSFVQLQSTDTQYF. The CDR3 DNA follows: TGTGCCAGCAGCTTTGTACAGCTTCAAAGCACAGATACGCAGTATTTT.

The chain joins TRBV10-2 to TRBJ2-6; D may correspond to TRBD1 or TRBD2 (5 bases each). The CDR3 length is 17 residues. Trimming pared 6 bases from V and 1 base from J, leaving 16 bases between. CDR1 is WSHSY, CDR2 SAAADI, per germline. The CDR3 DNA is TGCGCCAGCAGAGGGGACCAATTCAAATCTGGGGCCAACGTCCTGACTTTC. Translating it yields CASRGDQFKSGANVLTF.

This rearrangement joins TRBV30 to TRBJ2-1; TRBD2 matches 16 bases. This CDR3 contains 20 residues. Unmatched junction bases numbered 21, after V lost 3 bases and J lost 10 bases. The germline gives CDR1 GTSNPN, CDR2 SVGIG (reference sequence). In DNA form, the CDR3 reads TGTGCCTGGAGAGTCCCACCGGGACTAGCGGGGGGGCTACACGATAGGGAGCAGTTCTTC. Translation: CAWRVPPGLAGGLHDREQFF.

The CDR3 reads CASSVDRGLLKDGYTF. The CDR3 region has the DNA TGTGCCAGCAGCGTAGACAGGGGCCTACTAAAGGATGGCTACACCTTC. The chain is built from TRBV9 and TRBJ1-2, with 7 bases identical to TRBD1. J was trimmed by 6 bases and V by 0 bases; bases with no gene match: 11. Germline V gene lookup returns CDR1 SGDLS and CDR2 YYNGEE. The CDR3 has 16 residues.

The genes are TRBV6-1 and TRBJ1-2, with 10 bases lining up with TRBD1. The germline V gene encodes CDR1 MNHNS and CDR2 SASEGT. The CDR3 extends over 14 amino acids. V shed 4 bases, J shed 7 bases, and the junction held 6 bases outside the gene matches. CDR3 in amino acids: CASSVTDRGAGYTF. The CDR3 DNA reads TGTGCCAGCAGTGTTACGGACAGGGGGGCTGGCTACACCTTC.

This sequence joins TRBV6-5 and TRBJ1-1, with D perhaps matching TRBD1 (6 bases). The CDR3 loop spans 14 amino acids. In germline, CDR1 is MNHEY, CDR2 SVGAGI. V was shortened by 8 bases and J by 1 base, with 14 bases between the two germline ends. The CDR3 DNA sequence: TGTGCCAGCGATAGGAGGGGGGAGAACACTGAAGCTTTCTTT. Protein product: CASDRRGENTEAFF.

The V and J genes are TRBV28 and TRBJ2-7; D is uncertain. Germline-derived CDR1 and CDR2 are MDHEN and SYDVKM. Trimming removed 6 bases from V and 2 bases from J, with 20 bases in between. The length of the CDR3 is 16 residues. The CDR3 DNA sequence: TGTGCCAGCAGCGTCCCCGAAGGGATAAAGACCTACGAGCAGTACTTC. It specifies CASSVPEGIKTYEQYF.

V usage is TRBV10-2 and J usage is TRBJ1-1; unclear D gene. This CDR3 is built from 13 residues. In germline, CDR1 is WSHSY, CDR2 SAAADI. Trimming took off 4 bases at V and 4 bases at J, with 10 bases between the two ends. CDR3 coding DNA: TGCGCCAGCAGTGGATTAAGCCCCACTGAAGCTTTCTTT. It yields the protein CASSGLSPTEAFF.

The chain has TRBV30 and TRBJ1-2; D perhaps matches TRBD1 (5 bases). Germline CDR1 is GTSNPN and CDR2 is SVGIG (reference sequence). This CDR3 is built from 13 residues. The V gene lost 4 bases and the J gene lost 8 bases, with 17 bases spanning the gap. CDR3 DNA sequence: TGTGCCTGGAACGTGGGGGTTGGAGGAGGCTACACCTTC. Residues: CAWNVGVGGGYTF.

This chain uses TRBV7-2 with TRBJ2-3; no clear D gene. Trimming took off 7 bases at V and 1 base at J, with 9 bases between the two ends. The CDR3 totals 13 residues. Germline CDR1 is SGHTA and CDR2 is FQGNSA. CDR3: CASIQARTDTQYF. The CDR3 DNA reads TGTGCCAGCATCCAGGCGCGCACAGATACGCAGTATTTT.

The rearrangement joins TRBV19 to TRBJ1-1; TRBD1 matches 10 bases. This CDR3 contains 14 residues. Trimming took 4 bases from V and 5 from J; bases not matched to a gene: 4. Germline V gives CDR1 LNHDA, CDR2 SQIVND (reference sequence). The CDR3 DNA reads TGTGCCAGTAGTACGGACAGGGGGAGGACTGAAGCTTTCTTT. This gives the protein CASSTDRGRTEAFF.

This chain links TRBV4-3 with TRBJ2-5; maybe TRBD2 (5 bases). This CDR3 contains 15 residues. Germline CDR1 is LGHNA and CDR2 is YSLEER. The V end lost 0 bases, the J end lost 3 bases, and 11 bases lay between the germline ends. CDR3 sequence: CASSQDRTREETQYF. The DNA for the CDR3 is TGCGCCAGCAGCCAAGATCGGACTCGGGAAGAGACCCAGTACTTC.

V is TRBV28 and J is TRBJ1-2, with TRBD1 identical over 8 bases. V trimming: 4 bases; J trimming: 2 bases; junction bases outside the gene matches: 0. Germline-derived CDR1 and CDR2 are MDHEN and SYDVKM. This CDR3 region has 13 residues. The CDR3 spells CASSWTGNYGYTF. As DNA, the CDR3 is TGTGCCAGCAGTTGGACAGGGAACTATGGCTACACCTTC.

The genes are TRBV6-5 and TRBJ2-1; 8 positions agree with TRBD2. The CDR3 has 15 amino acids. Germline V gene data show CDR1 as MNHEY and CDR2 as SVGAGI. The V gene end was trimmed by 6 bases and the J gene end by 3 bases; junction bases not matched to a gene: 7. The CDR3 DNA reads as TGTGCCAGCAGCCAACTAGCGGTATTCTACAATGAGCAGTTCTTC. Its translation is CASSQLAVFYNEQFF.

The chain couples TRBV5-4 to TRBJ2-5; 9 bases map to TRBD1. This CDR3 is built from 15 residues. Germline loops: CDR1 SGHNT, CDR2 YYREEE (reference sequence). The V gene end was trimmed by 2 bases and the J gene end by 1 base; junction bases not matched to a gene: 3. The CDR3 reads CASSFKTGGQETQYF. The CDR3 DNA sequence: TGTGCCAGCAGCTTTAAGACAGGGGGCCAAGAGACCCAGTACTTC.

V gene TRBV5-1 combines with J gene TRBJ2-5; D call uncertain. V lost 4 bases to trimming and J lost 5 bases, with 18 bases between them. The CDR3 has 15 residues. Germline V gene data show CDR1 as SGHRS and CDR2 as YFSETQ. Here the CDR3 reads CASSGRRGLAETQYF. CDR3 in DNA: TGCGCCAGCAGCGGCCGTCGAGGATTAGCTGAGACCCAGTACTTC.

As to this clone: Other DNA sequences in the same sample also yield this CDR3. The genes are TRBV27 and TRBJ2-7; D may be TRBD1 or TRBD2 (5 bases each). The V gene's germline CDR1 is MNHEY and CDR2 SMNVEV (reference sequence). The length of the CDR3 is 13 residues. Trimming pared 3 bases from V and 2 bases from J, leaving 8 bases between. In DNA, the CDR3 is TGTGCCAGCAGTTTGGGGGTGGCCTACGAGCAGTACTTC. Translation: CASSLGVAYEQYF.

The CDR3 DNA follows: TGTGCCAGTAGTATAGGGGCACTGAACACTGAAGCTTTCTTT. Translated: CASSIGALNTEAFF. V usage is TRBV19 and J usage is TRBJ1-1; no reliable D call. CDR3 length: 14 residues. The V end lost 1 base, the J end lost 0 bases, and 6 bases lay between the germline ends. CDR1 and CDR2 (germline): LNHDA, SQIVND (reference sequence).

The chain has TRBV7-2 and TRBJ2-5; D is undetermined. The ends were cut back, 4 bases at V and 3 bases at J, with 18 bases in the middle. This CDR3 region has 16 residues. Germline loops: CDR1 SGHTA, CDR2 FQGNSA. The CDR3 region has the DNA TGTGCCAGCAGCTCCCTACATCAGCCGACGGAAGAGACCCAGTACTTC. It encodes CASSSLHQPTEETQYF.